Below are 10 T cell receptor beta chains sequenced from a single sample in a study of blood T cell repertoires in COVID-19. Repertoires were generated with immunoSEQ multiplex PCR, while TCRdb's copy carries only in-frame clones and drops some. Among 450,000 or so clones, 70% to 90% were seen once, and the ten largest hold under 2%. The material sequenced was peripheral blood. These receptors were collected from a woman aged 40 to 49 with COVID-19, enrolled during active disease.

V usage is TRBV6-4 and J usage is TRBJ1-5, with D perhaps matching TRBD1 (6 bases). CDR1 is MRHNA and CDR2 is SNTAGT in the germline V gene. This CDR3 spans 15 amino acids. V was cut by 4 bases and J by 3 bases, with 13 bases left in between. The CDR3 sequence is CASSVQGGHNQPQHF. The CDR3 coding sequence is TGTGCCAGCAGTGTACAGGGAGGGCACAATCAGCCCCAGCATTTT.

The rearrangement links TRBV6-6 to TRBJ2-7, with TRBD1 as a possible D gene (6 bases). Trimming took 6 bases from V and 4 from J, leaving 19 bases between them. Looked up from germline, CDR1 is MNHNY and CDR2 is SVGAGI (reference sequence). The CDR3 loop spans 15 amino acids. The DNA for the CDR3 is TGTGCCAGCAGCTCCTCAGGGGAGAGTAGGTACGAGCAGTACTTC. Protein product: CASSSSGESRYEQYF.

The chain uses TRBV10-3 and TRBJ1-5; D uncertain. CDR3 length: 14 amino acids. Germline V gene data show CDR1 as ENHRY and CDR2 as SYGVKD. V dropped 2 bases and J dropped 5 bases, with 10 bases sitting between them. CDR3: CAISEEAVDQPQHF. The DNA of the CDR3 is TGTGCCATCAGTGAGGAGGCAGTGGATCAGCCCCAGCATTTT.

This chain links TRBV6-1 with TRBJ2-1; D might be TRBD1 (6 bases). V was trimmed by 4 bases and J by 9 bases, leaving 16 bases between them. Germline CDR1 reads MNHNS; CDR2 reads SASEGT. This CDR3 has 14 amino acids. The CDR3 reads CASSGQGRGGEQFF. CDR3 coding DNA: TGTGCCAGCAGTGGGCAGGGGCGCGGCGGTGAGCAGTTCTTC.

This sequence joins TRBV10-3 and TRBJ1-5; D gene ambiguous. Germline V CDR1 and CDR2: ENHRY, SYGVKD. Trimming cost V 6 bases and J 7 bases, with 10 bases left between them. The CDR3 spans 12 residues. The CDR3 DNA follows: TGTGCCATCAGAGAGGCAGGCCAGCCCCAGCATTTT. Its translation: CAIREAGQPQHF.

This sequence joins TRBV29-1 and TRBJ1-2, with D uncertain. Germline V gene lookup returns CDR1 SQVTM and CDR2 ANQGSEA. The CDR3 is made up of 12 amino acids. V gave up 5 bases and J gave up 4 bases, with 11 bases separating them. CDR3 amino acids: CSVRREGYGYTF. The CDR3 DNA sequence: TGCAGCGTTCGAAGGGAGGGCTATGGCTACACCTTC.

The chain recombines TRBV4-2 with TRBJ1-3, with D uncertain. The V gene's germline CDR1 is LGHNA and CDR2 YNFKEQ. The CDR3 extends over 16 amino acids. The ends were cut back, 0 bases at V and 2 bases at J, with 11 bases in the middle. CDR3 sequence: CASSQDRGVAGNTIYF. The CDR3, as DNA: TGTGCCAGCAGCCAAGATCGAGGTGTCGCTGGAAACACCATATATTTT.

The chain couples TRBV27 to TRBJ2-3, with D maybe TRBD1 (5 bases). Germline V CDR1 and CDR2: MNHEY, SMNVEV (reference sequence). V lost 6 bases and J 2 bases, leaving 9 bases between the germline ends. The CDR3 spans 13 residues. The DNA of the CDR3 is TGTGCCAGCAGGGCAGGGAACACAGATACGCAGTATTTT. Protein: CASRAGNTDTQYF.

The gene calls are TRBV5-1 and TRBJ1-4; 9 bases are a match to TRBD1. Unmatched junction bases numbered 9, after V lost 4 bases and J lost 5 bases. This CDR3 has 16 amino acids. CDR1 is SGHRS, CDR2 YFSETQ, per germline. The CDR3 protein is CASSPGHGTGNEKLFF. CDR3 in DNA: TGCGCCAGCAGCCCCGGGCATGGGACAGGGAATGAAAAACTGTTTTTT. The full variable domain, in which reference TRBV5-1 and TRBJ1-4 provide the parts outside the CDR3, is KAGVTQTPRYLIKTRGQQVTLSCSPISGHRSVSWYQQTPGQGLQFLFEYFSETQRNKGNFPGRFSGRQFSNSRSEMNVSTLELGDSALYLCASSPGHGTGNEKLFFGSGTQLSVL.

The CDR3 DNA is TGCGCCAGCAGCCAAGGTCAGTGGGACAGCGGAACTTACGAGCAGTACTTC. Its protein product is CASSQGQWDSGTYEQYF. The rearrangement uses TRBV4-3 and TRBJ2-7; 7 nucleotides match TRBD1. With 1 base clipped from V and 4 bases from J, the junction kept 13 bases outside the gene matches. This CDR3 has 17 residues. Germline values: CDR1 LGHNA, CDR2 YSLEER.